This TCR beta chain is drawn from a study of beta chain features in type 1 diabetes. Notes on the study in general: All four CD4+ subsets from Type 1 diabetes patients carried moderately but significantly shorter TCRB CDR3s.

Of the isolated RNA, all was reverse transcribed, and so the sequenced material was expressed TCRB transcripts. Naive, central memory and regulatory T cell samples averaged roughly 3.6 million immunoSEQ reads each. Measured with immunoSEQ multiplex PCR; TCRdb has only the in-frame clones, and not every one. The sample carries 600,000 or so clones, around 12% recorded once. The ends were cut back, 6 bases at V and 0 bases at J, with 9 bases in the middle. Germline V gene data show CDR1 as SGHDT and CDR2 as YYEEEE. The CDR3 sequence is 13 residues long. Only a few counts were recorded for this clone. The antigen is not known.

The sample comprised naive CD4+ T cells from blood. The chain employs TRBV5-6 and TRBJ1-1; D is undetermined. This clonotype was sampled from a man in his thirties or forties with type 1 diabetes. The CDR3 DNA follows: TGTGCCAGCACCCTCCAGGTGAACACTGAAGCTTTCTTT. Translating it yields CASTLQVNTEAFF.